Sequencing of this T cell receptor beta chain was carried out in a study of T-cell memory formation after mild COVID-19. Study-level results: Contracting CD4+ clones were located mainly in CM and EM, and CD8+ clones in EMRA.

As for this clonotype: Its specificity is not known.

TCRdb redid the calling of the 5' RACE reads with MiXCR, one entry per CDR3 protein. The sample consists of about 110,000 distinct CDR3 sequences, around 15% of them appearing once. Input material: PBMCs or a T cell subset sorted from them (not recorded which). The sequence was collected from an adult woman who had mild COVID-19 (a few samples of this study predate the infection). Cell type and time point are not known.

As DNA, the CDR3 is TGTGCCAGCAGTGAAGGGCCCGGGAGGAACACTGAAGCTTTCTTT. It yields the protein CASSEGPGRNTEAFF. V gene TRBV2 combines with J gene TRBJ1-1; D is undetermined. CDR3 length: 15 residues. The germline V gene encodes CDR1 SNHLY and CDR2 FYNNEI. V was clipped by 1 base and J by 1 base, with 10 bases between them.